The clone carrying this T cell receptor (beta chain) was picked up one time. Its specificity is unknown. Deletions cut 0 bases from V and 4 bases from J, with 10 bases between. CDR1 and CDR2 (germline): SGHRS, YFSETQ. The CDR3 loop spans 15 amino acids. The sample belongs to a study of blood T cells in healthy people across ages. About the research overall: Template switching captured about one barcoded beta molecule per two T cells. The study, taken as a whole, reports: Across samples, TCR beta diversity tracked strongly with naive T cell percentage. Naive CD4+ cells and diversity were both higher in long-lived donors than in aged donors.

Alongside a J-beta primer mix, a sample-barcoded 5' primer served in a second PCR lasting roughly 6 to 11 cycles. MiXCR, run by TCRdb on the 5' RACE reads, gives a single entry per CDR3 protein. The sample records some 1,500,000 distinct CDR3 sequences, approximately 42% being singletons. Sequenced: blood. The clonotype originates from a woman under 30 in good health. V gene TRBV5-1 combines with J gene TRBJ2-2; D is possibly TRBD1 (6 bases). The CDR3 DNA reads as TGCGCCAGCAGCTTGGCGGGACAAGTCACCGGGGAGCTGTTTTTT. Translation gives CASSLAGQVTGELFF.